There are a few counts of the clone carrying this T cell receptor beta chain. This record comes from a study of blood T cells in healthy people across ages. Sample-barcoded 5' priming and a J-beta primer mix drove a second PCR of roughly 6 to 12 cycles. One entry per CDR3 protein results from TCRdb running MiXCR on the 5' RACE reads. Here the sample spans just under 550,000 distinct CDR3 sequences, about 25% being singletons. Germline V gene data show CDR1 as SGHVS and CDR2 as FNYEAQ. This CDR3 is 15 amino acids long. V lost 2 bases and J 7 bases, leaving 14 bases between the germline ends. The same data also went into a second study, on T cells of mothers and their children. That work contributes: Overlap measured in related mother-child pairs was slightly, non-significantly higher than in unrelated pairs.

The rearrangement joins TRBV7-6 to TRBJ1-4; possibly TRBD1 for D (5 bases). This clonotype was sampled from a boy aged 5-17 years in good health. The material sequenced was blood. The CDR3 bases are TGTGCCAGCAGCTTAACCTCGTGGGGGAGTGAAAAACTGTTTTTT. Translating gives CASSLTSWGSEKLFF.